This T cell receptor beta chain was sequenced for a study of T cells after posttransplantation cyclophosphamide. As concerns this clone: What it binds is not known.

Clones were sequenced by immunoSEQ multiplex PCR, and TCRdb holds only the in-frame ones, with some missing. The sample holds about 18,000 clones, 85% seen once. Controls had myeloablative marrow grafts with methotrexate and calcineurin inhibitor, sampled at 1 year. The CDR3 has 13 residues. Germline V CDR1 and CDR2: MDHEN, SYDVKM. V lost 8 bases, J lost 8 bases, and 7 bases stayed unmatched. Study-wide points: TRB overlap between skin or GI tissue T cells and blood was limited.

The chain recombines TRBV28 with TRBJ2-1; 9 positions agree with TRBD2. This material consisted of PBMCs, taken after allogeneic stem cell transplant with calcineurin inhibitor and methotrexate. The receptor was isolated from a female patient between 18 and 30 years old who received an allogeneic stem cell transplant from an unrelated donor, was CMV-positive, and had acute and chronic GVHD. A share of the T cells may be of graft donor origin. The CDR3 DNA reads TGTGCCAGCTGTAGCGGGAGTATCTATGAGCAGTTCTTC. Its protein is CASCSGSIYEQFF.